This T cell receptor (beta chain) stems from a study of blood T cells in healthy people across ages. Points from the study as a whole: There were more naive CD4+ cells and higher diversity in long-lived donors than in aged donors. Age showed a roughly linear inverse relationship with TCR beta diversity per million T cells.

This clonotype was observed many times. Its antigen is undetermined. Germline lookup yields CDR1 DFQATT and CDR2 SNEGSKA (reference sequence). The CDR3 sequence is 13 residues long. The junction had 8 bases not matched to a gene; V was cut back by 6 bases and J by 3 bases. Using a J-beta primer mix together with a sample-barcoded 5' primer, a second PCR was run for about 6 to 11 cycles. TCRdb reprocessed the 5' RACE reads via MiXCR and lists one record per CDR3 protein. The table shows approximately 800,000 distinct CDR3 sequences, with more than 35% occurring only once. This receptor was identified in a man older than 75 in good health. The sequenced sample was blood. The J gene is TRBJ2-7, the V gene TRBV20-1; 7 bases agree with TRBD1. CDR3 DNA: TGCAGTGCCCCGGGACAGAGGAACTACGAGCAGTACTTC. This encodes CSAPGQRNYEQYF.